The clone carrying this T cell receptor (beta chain) has just a few counts. The entry originates in a study of OX40 agonist ivuxolimab in advanced cancers. Trimming stripped 3 bases from V and 7 bases from J, with 11 bases between. This CDR3 has 13 amino acids. Germline-derived CDR1 and CDR2 are SGHTA and FQGNSA. TCRdb keeps only in-frame clones here, not all; method: immunoSEQ multiplex PCR. The data contain over 40,000 clones, 84% of them singletons. The chain employs TRBV7-2 and TRBJ2-3, with D unclear. The TCR originated in an adult with an advanced solid tumor such as melanoma, head and neck, liver or kidney cancer. The sample was CD4+ or CD8+ T cells sorted from blood, taken in a trial of the OX40 agonist ivuxolimab. The chain's CDR3 is CASSFRTTNTQYF. The CDR3 DNA reads as TGTGCCAGCAGCTTTAGGACCACGAATACGCAGTATTTT.